A single sample gave rise to the 9 T cell receptor beta chains below, sequenced in a study of T cell changes during pregnancy in multiple sclerosis. The table came from immunoSEQ multiplex PCR; TCRdb's copy has only in-frame clones and leaves some out. The data contain about 75,000 clones, approximately 95% of them singletons. The sequencing here drew on CD4+ T cells from peripheral blood mononuclear cells, taken after pregnancy. These receptors came from a female donor with multiple sclerosis, enrolled in a pregnancy study.

This clone occurred once. The chain joins TRBV7-9 to TRBJ1-1, with D possibly being TRBD1 (5 bases). V lost 5 bases to trimming and J lost 3 bases, with 16 bases between them. Germline V CDR1 and CDR2: SEHNR, FQNEAQ (reference sequence). CDR3 size: 15 residues. CDR3 sequence reads: CASSPDGRVYTEAFF. CDR3 sequence (DNA): TGTGCCAGCAGCCCAGATGGCAGGGTCTACACTGAAGCTTTCTTT.

The sample holds a few counts of this clone. V gene TRBV4-2 combines with J gene TRBJ1-1; weak D call: TRBD1 (5 bases). Germline loops: CDR1 LGHNA, CDR2 YNFKEQ. CDR3 length: 17 residues. Trimming cost V 5 bases and J 0 bases, with 19 bases left between them. Written as DNA, the CDR3 is TGTGCCAGCAGCTTTGCCCAGGGAATGGGTGTGAACACTGAAGCTTTCTTT. It encodes CASSFAQGMGVNTEAFF.

The chain recombines TRBV5-1 with TRBJ2-3; the match to TRBD2 covers 8 bases. CDR1 is SGHRS, CDR2 YFSETQ, per germline. Unmatched junction bases numbered 6, after V lost 3 bases and J lost 0 bases. The CDR3 covers 16 residues. CDR3 nucleotide sequence: TGCGCCAGCAGCTCCTTAGCGGGGATAAGCACAGATACGCAGTATTTT. Amino acids: CASSSLAGISTDTQYF.

The CDR3 nucleotides read TGTGCCAGCAGCTCTACAGGGGTCACAGATACGCAGTATTTT. Translated, it gives CASSSTGVTDTQYF. This chain connects TRBV28 to TRBJ2-3; 7 bases are a match to TRBD1. Germline V lookup: CDR1 MDHEN, CDR2 SYDVKM. The V segment lost 6 bases and the J segment 2 bases; nucleotides outside the gene matches: 5. The CDR3 covers 14 residues.

This clone has just one count. J is TRBJ2-5 and V is TRBV18, with 10 bases matching TRBD1. This CDR3 contains 17 residues. With V trimmed by 3 bases and J by 5 bases, 12 bases remained unmatched. From germline, CDR1 is KGHSH and CDR2 LQKENI. The CDR3 sequence is CASSPRGGQGGWETQYF. CDR3 nucleotide sequence: TGTGCCAGCTCACCGAGAGGAGGACAGGGGGGATGGGAGACCCAGTACTTC.

V is TRBV9 and J is TRBJ1-1, with 9 bases fitting TRBD1. The V gene's germline CDR1 is SGDLS and CDR2 YYNGEE. The CDR3 contains 16 residues. Trimming cost V 1 base and J 0 bases; bases outside gene matches: 4. The CDR3 protein is CASSVTTGGMNTEAFF. CDR3 nucleotides: TGTGCCAGCAGCGTAACTACAGGGGGCATGAACACTGAAGCTTTCTTT.

The rearrangement joins TRBV9 to TRBJ2-3, with TRBD2 matching over 7 bases. CDR3 length: 17 amino acids. Germline V gene lookup returns CDR1 SGDLS and CDR2 YYNGEE. J gave up 2 bases and V 2 bases, and 11 bases lay outside the gene matches. CDR3 loop: CASSVSEGRGATDTQYF. CDR3 in DNA: TGTGCCAGCAGCGTTAGTGAGGGGAGGGGCGCCACAGATACGCAGTATTTT.

In regard to this clone: Other DNA sequences from this sample encode an identical CDR3 as well. The CDR3 sequence is CASSPRQGGTDTQYF. In nucleotides, the CDR3 is TGTGCCAGCTCACCCCGACAGGGAGGCACAGATACGCAGTATTTT. The chain carries TRBV18 and TRBJ2-3; 7 bases map to TRBD1. The CDR3 covers 15 residues. V was clipped by 3 bases and J by 1 base; unmatched bases: 4. Germline CDR1 KGHSH, CDR2 LQKENI.

The rearrangement joins TRBV9 to TRBJ1-2, with 7 bases fitting TRBD1. The CDR3 consists of 15 residues. Looked up from germline, CDR1 is SGDLS and CDR2 is YYNGEE. Trimming removed 2 bases from V and 0 bases from J; junction bases left unmatched: 4. DNA for the CDR3: TGTGCCAGCAGCGTGGGACAGAGTCCTAACTATGGCTACACCTTC. Amino acid sequence: CASSVGQSPNYGYTF.